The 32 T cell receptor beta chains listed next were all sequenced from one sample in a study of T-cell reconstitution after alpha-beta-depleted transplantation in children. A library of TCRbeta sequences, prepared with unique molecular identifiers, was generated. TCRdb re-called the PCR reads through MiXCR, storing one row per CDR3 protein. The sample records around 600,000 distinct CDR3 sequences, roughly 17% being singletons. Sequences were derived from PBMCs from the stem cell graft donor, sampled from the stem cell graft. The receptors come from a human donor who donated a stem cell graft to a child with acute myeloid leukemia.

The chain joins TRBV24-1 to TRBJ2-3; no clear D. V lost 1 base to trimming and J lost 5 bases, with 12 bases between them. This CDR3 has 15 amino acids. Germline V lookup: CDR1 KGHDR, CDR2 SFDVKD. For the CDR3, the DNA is TGTGCCACCAGTGATTTTTCCAGCATAAGAGATACGCAGTATTTT. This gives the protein CATSDFSSIRDTQYF.

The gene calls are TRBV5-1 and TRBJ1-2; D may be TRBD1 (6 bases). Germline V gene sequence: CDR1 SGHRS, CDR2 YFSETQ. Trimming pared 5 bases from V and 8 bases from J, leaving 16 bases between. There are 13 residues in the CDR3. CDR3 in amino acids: CASRPPGQRGYTF. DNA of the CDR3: TGCGCCAGCAGACCTCCGGGACAACGGGGCTACACCTTC.

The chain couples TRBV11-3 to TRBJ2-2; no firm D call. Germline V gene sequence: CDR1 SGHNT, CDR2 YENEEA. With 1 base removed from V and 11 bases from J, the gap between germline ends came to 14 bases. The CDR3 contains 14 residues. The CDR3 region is CASSLAAYTEELFF. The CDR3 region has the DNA TGTGCCAGCAGCTTAGCCGCTTACACCGAAGAGCTGTTTTTT. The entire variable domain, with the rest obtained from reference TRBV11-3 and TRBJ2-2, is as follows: EAGVVQSPRYKIIEKKQPVAFWCNPISGHNTLYWYLQNLGQGPELLIRYENEEAVDDSQLPKDRFSAERLKGVDSTLKIQPAELGDSAVYLCASSLAAYTEELFFGEGSRLTVL.

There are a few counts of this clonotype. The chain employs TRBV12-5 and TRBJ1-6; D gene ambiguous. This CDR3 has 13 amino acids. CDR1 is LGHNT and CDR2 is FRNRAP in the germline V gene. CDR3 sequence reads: CAQAGDKDSPLHF. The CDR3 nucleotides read TGTGCCCAGGCAGGAGACAAGGATTCACCCCTCCACTTT.

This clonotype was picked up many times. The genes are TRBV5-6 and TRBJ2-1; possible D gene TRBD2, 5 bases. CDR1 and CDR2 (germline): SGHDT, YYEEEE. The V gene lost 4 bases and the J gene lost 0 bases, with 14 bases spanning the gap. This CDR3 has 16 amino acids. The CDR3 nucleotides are TGTGCCAGCAGCCCACCCGAGGGAAGCTCCTACAATGAGCAGTTCTTC. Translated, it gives CASSPPEGSSYNEQFF.

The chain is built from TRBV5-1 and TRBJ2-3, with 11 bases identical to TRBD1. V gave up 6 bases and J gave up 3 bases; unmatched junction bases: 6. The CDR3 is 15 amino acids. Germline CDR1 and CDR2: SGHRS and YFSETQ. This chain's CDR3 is CASTQDRGPTDTQYF. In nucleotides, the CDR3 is TGCGCCAGCACCCAGGACAGGGGGCCGACAGATACGCAGTATTTT.

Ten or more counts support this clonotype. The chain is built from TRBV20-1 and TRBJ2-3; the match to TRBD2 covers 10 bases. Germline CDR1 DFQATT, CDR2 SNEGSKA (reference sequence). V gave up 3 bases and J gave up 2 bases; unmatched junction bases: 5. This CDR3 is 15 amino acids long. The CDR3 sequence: CSASVGTSDTDTQYF. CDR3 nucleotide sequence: TGCAGTGCTAGTGTCGGGACTAGCGACACAGATACGCAGTATTTT.

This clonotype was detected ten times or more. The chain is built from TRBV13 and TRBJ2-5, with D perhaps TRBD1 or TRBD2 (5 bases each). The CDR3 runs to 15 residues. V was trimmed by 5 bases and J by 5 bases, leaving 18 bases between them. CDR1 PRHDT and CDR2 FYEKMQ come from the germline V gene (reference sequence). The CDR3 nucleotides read TGTGCCAGCAGCACTGGGACGGAAAAGCACGAGACCCAGTACTTC. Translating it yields CASSTGTEKHETQYF.

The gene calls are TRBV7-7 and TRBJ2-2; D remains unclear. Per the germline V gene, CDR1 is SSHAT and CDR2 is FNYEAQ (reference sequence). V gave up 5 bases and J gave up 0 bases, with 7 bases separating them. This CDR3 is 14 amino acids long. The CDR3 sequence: CASSPQSNTGELFF. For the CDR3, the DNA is TGTGCCAGCAGCCCCCAATCGAACACCGGGGAGCTGTTTTTT. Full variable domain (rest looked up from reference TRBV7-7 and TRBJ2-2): GAGVSQSPRYKVTKRGQDVTLRCDPISSHATLYWYQQALGQGPEFLTYFNYEAQPDKSGLPSDRFSAERPEGSISTLTIQRTEQRDSAMYRCASSPQSNTGELFFGEGSRLTVL.

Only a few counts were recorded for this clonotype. The CDR3 DNA reads TGTGCCAGCAGCCTCCTAATGACAGGCGGGGACACTGAAGCTTTCTTT. It yields the protein CASSLLMTGGDTEAFF. The chain couples TRBV11-2 to TRBJ1-1, with a tentative D call TRBD1 (6 bases). V lost 5 bases and J lost 3, with 19 bases in between. The CDR3 covers 16 residues. Germline loops: CDR1 SGHAT, CDR2 FQNNGV.

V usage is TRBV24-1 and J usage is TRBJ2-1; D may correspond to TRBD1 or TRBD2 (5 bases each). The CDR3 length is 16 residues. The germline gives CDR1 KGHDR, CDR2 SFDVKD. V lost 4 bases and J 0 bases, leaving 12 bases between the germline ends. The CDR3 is CATSEHRDGSYNEQFF. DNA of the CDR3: TGTGCCACCAGTGAACACCGGGACGGCTCCTACAATGAGCAGTTCTTC.

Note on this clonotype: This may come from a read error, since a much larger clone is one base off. CDR3 sequence (DNA): TGTGCCAGCAGCTTAGTCGTGGGGACCGGGGAGCTGTTTTTT. Residues: CASSLVVGTGELFF. V is TRBV7-8 and J is TRBJ2-2; D not certain. V was shortened by 1 base and J by 5 bases, with 8 bases between the two germline ends. The CDR3 has 14 residues. Looked up from germline, CDR1 is SGHVS and CDR2 is FQNEAQ.

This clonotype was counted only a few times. CDR3 sequence reads: CASSPQATGFYEQYF. CDR3 sequence (DNA): TGTGCCAGCAGCCCCCAAGCGACAGGCTTCTACGAGCAGTACTTC. V and J are TRBV7-2 and TRBJ2-7; TRBD1 might be the D (6 bases). The V end lost 5 bases, the J end lost 3 bases, and 17 bases lay between the germline ends. The length of the CDR3 is 15 residues. Germline-derived CDR1 and CDR2 are SGHTA and FQGNSA. Complete variable domain (other parts from reference TRBV7-2 and TRBJ2-7): GAGVSQSPSNKVTEKGKDVELRCDPISGHTALYWYRQSLGQGLEFLIYFQGNSAPDKSGLPSDRFSAERTGGSVSTLTIQRTQQEDSAVYLCASSPQATGFYEQYFGPGTRLTVT.

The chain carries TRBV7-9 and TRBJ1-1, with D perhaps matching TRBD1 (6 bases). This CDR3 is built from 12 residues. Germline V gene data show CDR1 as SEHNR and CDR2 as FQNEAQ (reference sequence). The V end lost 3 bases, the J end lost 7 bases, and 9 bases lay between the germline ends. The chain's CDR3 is CASSLIQGEAFF. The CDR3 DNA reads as TGTGCCAGCAGCTTGATACAGGGTGAAGCTTTCTTT.

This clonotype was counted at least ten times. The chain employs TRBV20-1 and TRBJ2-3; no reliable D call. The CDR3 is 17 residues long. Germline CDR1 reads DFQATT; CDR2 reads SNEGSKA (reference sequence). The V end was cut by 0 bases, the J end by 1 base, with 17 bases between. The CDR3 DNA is TGCAGTGCTAGAGATCTCCAATCGCGGATTGGCACAGATACGCAGTATTTT. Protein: CSARDLQSRIGTDTQYF.

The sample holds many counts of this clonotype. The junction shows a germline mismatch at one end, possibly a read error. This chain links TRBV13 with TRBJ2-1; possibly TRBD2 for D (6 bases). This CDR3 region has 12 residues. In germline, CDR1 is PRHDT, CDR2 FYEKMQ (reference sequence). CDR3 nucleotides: TGTGCCAGCAGTTCGGACGGGGGATTCGTCCTATTC. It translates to CASSSDGGFVLF.

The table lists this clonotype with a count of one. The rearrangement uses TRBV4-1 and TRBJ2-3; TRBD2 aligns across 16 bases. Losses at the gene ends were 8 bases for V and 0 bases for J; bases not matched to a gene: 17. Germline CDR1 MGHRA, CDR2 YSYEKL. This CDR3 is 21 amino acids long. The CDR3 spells CASRWGTSGGASVTSTDTQYF. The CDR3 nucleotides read TGCGCCAGCCGCTGGGGGACTAGCGGGGGGGCCTCGGTCACTAGCACAGATACGCAGTATTTT.

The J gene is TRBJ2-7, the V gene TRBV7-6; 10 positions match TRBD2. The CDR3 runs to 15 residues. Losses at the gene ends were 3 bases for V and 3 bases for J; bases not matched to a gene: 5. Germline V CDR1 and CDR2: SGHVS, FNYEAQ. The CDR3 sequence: CASSLIAGGLYEQYF. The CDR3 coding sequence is TGTGCCAGCAGCTTGATAGCGGGGGGACTCTACGAGCAGTACTTC.

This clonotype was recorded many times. The CDR3 sequence is CSASRSSIRSPLHF. In DNA, the CDR3 is TGCAGTGCTAGTCGCAGCTCAATCCGTTCACCCCTCCACTTT. The V gene is TRBV20-1, the J gene TRBJ1-6; D unresolved. CDR3 size: 14 residues. Germline CDR1 and CDR2: DFQATT and SNEGSKA (reference sequence). Trimming stripped 3 bases from V and 9 bases from J, with 15 bases between.

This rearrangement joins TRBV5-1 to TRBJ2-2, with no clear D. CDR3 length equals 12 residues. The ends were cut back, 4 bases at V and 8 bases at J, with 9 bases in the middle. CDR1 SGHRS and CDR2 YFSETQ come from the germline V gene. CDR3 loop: CASSPDSGELFF. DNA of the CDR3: TGCGCCAGCAGCCCTGATTCGGGGGAGCTGTTTTTT.

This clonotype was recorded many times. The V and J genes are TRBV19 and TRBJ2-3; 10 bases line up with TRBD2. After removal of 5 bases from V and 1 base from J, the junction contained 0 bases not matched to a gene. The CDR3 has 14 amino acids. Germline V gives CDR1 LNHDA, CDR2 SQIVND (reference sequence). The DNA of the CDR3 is TGTGCCAGTAGTGGGACTAGCGGCACAGATACGCAGTATTTT. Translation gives CASSGTSGTDTQYF.

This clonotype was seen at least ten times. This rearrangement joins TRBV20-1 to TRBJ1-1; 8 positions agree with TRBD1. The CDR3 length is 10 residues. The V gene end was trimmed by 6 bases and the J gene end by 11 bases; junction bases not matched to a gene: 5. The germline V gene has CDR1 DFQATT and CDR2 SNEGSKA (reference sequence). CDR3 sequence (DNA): TGCAGTGCCGCGACAGGGGTGGCTTTCTTT. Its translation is CSAATGVAFF.

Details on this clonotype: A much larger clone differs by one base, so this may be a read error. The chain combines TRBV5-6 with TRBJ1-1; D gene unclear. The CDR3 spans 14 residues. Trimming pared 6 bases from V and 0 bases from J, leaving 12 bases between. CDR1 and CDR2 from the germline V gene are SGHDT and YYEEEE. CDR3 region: CASNPGVMNTEAFF. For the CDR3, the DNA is TGTGCCAGCAATCCCGGGGTTATGAACACTGAAGCTTTCTTT.

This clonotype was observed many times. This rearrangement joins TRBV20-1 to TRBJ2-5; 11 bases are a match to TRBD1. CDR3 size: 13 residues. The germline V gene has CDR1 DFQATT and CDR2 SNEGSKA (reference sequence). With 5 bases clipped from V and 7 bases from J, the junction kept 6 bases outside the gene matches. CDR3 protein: CSAQGQGEGTQYF. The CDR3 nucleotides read TGCAGTGCTCAGGGACAGGGGGAAGGGACCCAGTACTTC.

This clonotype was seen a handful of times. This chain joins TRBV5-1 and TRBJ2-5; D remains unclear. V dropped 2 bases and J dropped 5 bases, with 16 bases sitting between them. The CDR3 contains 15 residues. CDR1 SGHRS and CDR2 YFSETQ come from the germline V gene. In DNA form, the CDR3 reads TGCGCCAGCAGCTTCTATTCGGACGTCGTCGAGACCCAGTACTTC. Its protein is CASSFYSDVVETQYF.

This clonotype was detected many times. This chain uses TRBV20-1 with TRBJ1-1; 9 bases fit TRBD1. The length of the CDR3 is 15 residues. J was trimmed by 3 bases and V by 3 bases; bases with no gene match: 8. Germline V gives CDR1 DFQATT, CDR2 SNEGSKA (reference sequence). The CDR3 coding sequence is TGCAGTGCTAGCAAACAGGGGGCTCGGGACACTGAAGCTTTCTTT. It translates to CSASKQGARDTEAFF.

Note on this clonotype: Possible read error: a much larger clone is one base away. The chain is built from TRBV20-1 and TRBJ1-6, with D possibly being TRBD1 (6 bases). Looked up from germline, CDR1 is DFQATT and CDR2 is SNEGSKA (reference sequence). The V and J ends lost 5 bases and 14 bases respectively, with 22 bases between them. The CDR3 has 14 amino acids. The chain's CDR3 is CSAPPGVQGGTLHF. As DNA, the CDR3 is TGCAGTGCTCCACCCGGAGTACAGGGTGGTACCCTCCACTTT.

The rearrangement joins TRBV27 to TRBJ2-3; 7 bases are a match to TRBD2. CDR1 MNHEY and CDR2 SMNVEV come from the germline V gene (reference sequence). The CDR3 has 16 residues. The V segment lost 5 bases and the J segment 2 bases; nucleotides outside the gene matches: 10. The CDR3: CASSLIAGPITDTQYF. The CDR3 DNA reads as TGTGCCAGCAGTCTTATAGCGGGTCCGATCACAGATACGCAGTATTTT.

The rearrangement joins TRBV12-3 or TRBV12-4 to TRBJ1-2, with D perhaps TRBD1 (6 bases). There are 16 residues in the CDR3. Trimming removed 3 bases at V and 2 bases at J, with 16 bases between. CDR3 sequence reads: CASSLSGARGNYGYTF. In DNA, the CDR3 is TGTGCCAGCAGTTTGTCAGGGGCGAGAGGGAACTATGGCTACACCTTC.

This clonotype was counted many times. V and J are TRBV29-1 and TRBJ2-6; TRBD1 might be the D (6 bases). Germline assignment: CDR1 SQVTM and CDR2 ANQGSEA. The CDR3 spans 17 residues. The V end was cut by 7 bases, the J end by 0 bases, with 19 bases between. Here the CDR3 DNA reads TGCAGCGCAGGGGCCGGGACACCGATCTCTGGGGCCAACGTCCTGACTTTC. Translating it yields CSAGAGTPISGANVLTF.

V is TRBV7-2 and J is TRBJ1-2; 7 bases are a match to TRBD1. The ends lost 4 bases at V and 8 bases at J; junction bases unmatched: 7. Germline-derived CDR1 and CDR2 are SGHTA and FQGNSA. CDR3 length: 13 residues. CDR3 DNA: TGTGCCAGCAGCTACCGACAGGGCAGCGGCTACACCTTC. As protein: CASSYRQGSGYTF.

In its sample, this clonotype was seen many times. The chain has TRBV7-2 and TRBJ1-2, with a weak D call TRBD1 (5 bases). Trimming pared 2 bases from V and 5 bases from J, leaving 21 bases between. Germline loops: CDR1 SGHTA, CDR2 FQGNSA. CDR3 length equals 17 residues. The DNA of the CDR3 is TGTGCCAGCAGCTTATCCTACGTCGAAGGGCGGGGGTATGGCTACACCTTC. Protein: CASSLSYVEGRGYGYTF.